The TCR beta chain described here comes from a study of long-term antiretroviral therapy in people with HIV. Study outcomes and limitations: Unavailable data included ART adherence, viral resistance and therapy changes (switches in treatment).

The assay used was immunoSEQ (version v3.0), run at survey level. The method was immunoSEQ multiplex PCR; TCRdb's version includes in-frame clones alone and lacks a portion of them. The sample lists some 21,000 clones, 76% seen once, with 9% to 15% in the top ten. This clone was seen just once. The antigen is undetermined. J lost 7 bases, V lost 4 bases, and 10 bases had no gene match. The CDR3 loop spans 15 amino acids. Germline CDR1 and CDR2: MNHEY and SVGAGI. This sequence originates from a woman in her thirties or forties with HIV. This chain connects TRBV6-5 to TRBJ1-2; 9 bases agree with TRBD1. This specimen consisted of unsorted PBMCs, obtained roughly 21 months before starting antiretroviral therapy. CDR3 sequence reads: CASSLIPGQGSGYTF. The CDR3 DNA sequence: TGTGCCAGCAGTTTGATACCGGGACAGGGCTCTGGCTACACCTTC.